This TCR beta chain appears in the sequencing data of a study of blood T cells in healthy people across ages (dated by TCRdb to 2014 to 2015). Background on the whole study: Template switching captured roughly one uniquely barcoded TCR beta cDNA molecule per two T cells in model experiments. To track age-related changes in TCR beta repertoire diversity, the study relied on deep sequencing normalized with unique cDNA molecular identifiers. To avoid experimental bias, donors of different ages were distributed randomly across sequencing lanes. The donors were split into four age groups: young (average around 15 years), middle-aged (roughly 40), aged (roughly 68) and long-lived (roughly 80). For two donors (one aged 18 to 29 and one aged 80 or older), the study analyzed two additional independent replicas of 1 million unique cDNA reads from the same blood draw. Paper-wide results and their limitations: Observed TCR beta diversity per million T cells fell roughly linearly with age, and a significant reduction was already apparent by age around 36. The percentage of naive T cells measured by flow cytometry correlated strongly with observed TCR beta diversity. Total diversity estimates from one million sequenced T cells were considered lower bounds and underestimates. Compared with the aged group, more naive CD4+ T cells, fewer expanded clones and increased TCR diversity were shown by the long-lived group, suggesting age selection. Bulk unsorted PBMC profiling prevented conclusive comparison of naive and antigen-experienced compartments. Donor CMV infection status was unknown, potentially confounding age-related changes in expanded clonotypes.

Details on this clonotype: Which antigen it targets is not known. No much larger clone exists at a distance of one base, and base qualities are not known.

Systemically healthy Caucasian individuals from Russia, 39 in total and aged roughly 6 to 100 years, were included as donors. Each donor gave 8 to 10 milliliters of peripheral blood, collected into EDTA-treated Vacutainer tubes. PBMCs were isolated by Ficoll-Paque density-gradient centrifugation, with at least 6.5 million obtained per sample. Total RNA, at least 6 micrograms per sample, was extracted from PBMCs with Trizol reagent. Naive CD45RAhigh/CD27high T cell percentages were measured by flow cytometry on a PBMC aliquot from every donor. Reading from cysteine to phenylalanine, the CDR3 counts 16 amino acids. Only the CDR3 DNA stays, 48 bases, in frame from base 1. Library prep was done by 5' RACE. TCRdb lists the instrument as Illumina HiSeq 2500. A second roughly 6 to 12 cycle PCR used a sample-barcoded 5' primer and a J-beta primer mix. A template-switch 5' adaptor carrying 12 random nucleotides introduced a unique molecular identifier onto each TCR beta cDNA molecule. At least 2.5 million CDR3-containing paired-end reads were obtained from each sample. First-strand cDNA was synthesized from all RNA with the Mint cDNA synthesis kit, primed by a TRBC-specific oligonucleotide. Following uracil-DNA glycosylase treatment, all cDNA underwent a first 18-cycle PCR with the universal primers M1SS and BC2_uni_R. The original pipeline was this. For normalization, 1 million high-quality reads, each with a distinct molecular identifier, were randomly selected from each sample. Reads sharing molecular identifiers were discarded rather than binned into consensus sequences. MiTCR, with a Q25 quality threshold and the strictest error-elimination algorithm, was used for CDR3 identification, clonotype clustering and error correction. A nonparametric unseen species model using Euler transformation provided a lower-bound estimate of total TCR beta diversity. TCRdb trimmed public reads at Q25 via fastp, called clones via MiXCR and kept in-frame beta chains. Entries that share a CDR3 protein sequence are merged under the most common genes and DNA. These V and J calls are TCRdb output, not the study's own analysis. Across this sample there are 1.5 million to 1.9 million distinct CDR3 sequences, with approximately 43% seen only once. The top ten clonotypes cover under 5% of the sample.

The TCR comes from a woman between 18 and 30 years old in good health. Sample: blood. The chain was built from TRBV21-1 and TRBJ2-1; the table's D call, TRBD1, has no DNA check behind it. TRBV21-1 counts as a pseudogene. The base sequence is TGTGCCAACAGCAAAGCGGGACGGTCCCCCTACAATGAGCAGTTCTTC. Translated, it gives CANSKAGRSPYNEQFF.